This T cell receptor (beta chain) is drawn from a study of blood T cell repertoires in COVID-19. Overall study context: Sites in the United States, Italy and Spain provided acute and convalescent COVID-19 samples. From T cells, B-cell-depleted T cells, or PBMCs came the material, which was cDNA or gDNA.

Authors' analysis steps: Reference gene primer amplification yielded estimated nucleated cell counts. Clones were sequenced by immunoSEQ multiplex PCR, and TCRdb holds only the in-frame ones, with some missing. The D gene and trimming were derived from the DNA, and the V and J assignments and clone size from that table. This sample has roughly 92,000 clones, with 75% to 95% found just once. The germline V gene has CDR1 SQVTM and CDR2 ANQGSEA. With 3 bases removed from V and 7 bases from J, the gap between germline ends came to 12 bases. The CDR3 runs 13 residues. This sequence was found in a man aged 50 to 60 with acute or convalescent COVID-19. J is TRBJ1-4 and V is TRBV29-1, with D perhaps matching TRBD1 (6 bases). Specimen: peripheral blood. DNA for the CDR3: TGCAGCGTTGAGGGGGCGCCGGGTGAAAAACTGTTTTTT. Its protein product is CSVEGAPGEKLFF.